A single sample gave rise to the 29 T cell receptor beta chains below, sequenced in a study of T cell responses to AZD1222 COVID-19 vaccine. This table comes from immunoSEQ multiplex PCR, and its TCRdb copy is limited to in-frame clones, with some not included. The table lists 120,000 to 150,000 clones, approximately 90% of them singletons. The input for sequencing was peripheral blood, taken on day 0 of AZD1222 vaccination. All receptors come from an adult in good health.

The gene calls are TRBV4-1 and TRBJ1-1; weak D call: TRBD1 (6 bases). The CDR3 spans 15 residues. V lost 1 base and J lost 7, with 16 bases in between. Germline-derived CDR1 and CDR2 are MGHRA and YSYEKL. The CDR3, as DNA: TGCGCCAGCAGCCAAGGCACACAGGGCTCGGGTGAAGCTTTCTTT. Its translation: CASSQGTQGSGEAFF.

The gene calls are TRBV28 and TRBJ2-7; 13 bases match TRBD2. The V segment lost 6 bases and the J segment 2 bases; nucleotides outside the gene matches: 4. The germline V gene encodes CDR1 MDHEN and CDR2 SYDVKM. The CDR3 extends over 15 amino acids. The CDR3 sequence is CASRGTSGDPYEQYF. The DNA for the CDR3 is TGTGCCAGCAGGGGGACTAGCGGGGATCCCTACGAGCAGTACTTC. Combining the CDR3 with reference TRBV28 and TRBJ2-7 gives the whole variable domain DVKVTQSSRYLVKRTGEKVFLECVQDMDHENMFWYRQDPGLGLRLIYFSYDVKMKEKGDIPEGYSVSREKKERFSLILESASTNQTSMYLCASRGTSGDPYEQYFGPGTRLTVT.

The chain recombines TRBV4-2 with TRBJ1-6; no definite D call. The V gene lost 4 bases and the J gene lost 6 bases, with 7 bases spanning the gap. The CDR3 is made up of 13 amino acids. Germline V gene lookup returns CDR1 LGHNA and CDR2 YNFKEQ. The DNA for the CDR3 is TGTGCCAGCAGCCGCGTCCTTAATTCACCCCTCCACTTT. It codes for CASSRVLNSPLHF.

DNA of the CDR3: TGTGCCAGCAGCGGAGGGGACAGATACAATGAGCAGTTCTTC. Translating it yields CASSGGDRYNEQFF. The chain employs TRBV9 and TRBJ2-1; 7 nucleotides agree with TRBD1. Unmatched junction bases numbered 4, after V lost 3 bases and J lost 4 bases. This CDR3 contains 14 residues. The germline V gene encodes CDR1 SGDLS and CDR2 YYNGEE. Based on the CDR3 plus reference TRBV9 and TRBJ2-1, the full variable domain is DSGVTQTPKHLITATGQRVTLRCSPRSGDLSVYWYQQSLDQGLQFLIQYYNGEERAKGNILERFSAQQFPDLHSELNLSSLELGDSALYFCASSGGDRYNEQFFGPGTRLTVL.

This clone was found once. The chain links TRBV6-1 to TRBJ1-3; D is unresolved. Germline V gene sequence: CDR1 MNHNS, CDR2 SASEGT. CDR3 length: 14 residues. V was pared by 3 bases and J by 0 bases, with 6 bases between. This CDR3 is CASSDVASGNTIYF. CDR3 sequence (DNA): TGTGCCAGCAGTGACGTGGCCTCTGGAAACACCATATATTTT.

The J gene is TRBJ1-1, the V gene TRBV5-1; D remains ambiguous. Trimming stripped 8 bases from V and 4 bases from J, with 30 bases between. The CDR3 loop spans 18 amino acids. Per germline, CDR1 SGHRS and CDR2 YFSETQ. CDR3 nucleotide sequence: TGCGCCAGGCGGTTGGAACCCGGGTGGTCATCGAACAGCACTGAAGCTTTCTTT. Amino acids: CARRLEPGWSSNSTEAFF.

This sequence joins TRBV29-1 and TRBJ1-2; tentatively, D is TRBD1 (5 bases). Germline V CDR1 and CDR2: SQVTM, ANQGSEA. This CDR3 comprises 13 residues. Trimming took 4 bases from V and 4 from J, leaving 13 bases between them. The CDR3 bases are TGCAGCGTTGTGTCAGCAGGGATCTATGGCTACACCTTC. Protein: CSVVSAGIYGYTF. Filled out from reference TRBV29-1 and TRBJ1-2, the complete variable domain reads SAVISQKPSRDICQRGTSLTIQCQVDSQVTMMFWYRQQPGQSLTLIATANQGSEATYESGFVIDKFPISRPNLTFSTLTVSNMSPEDSSIYLCSVVSAGIYGYTFGSGTRLTVV.

The chain links TRBV11-2 to TRBJ2-5; D not certain. The ends were cut back, 4 bases at V and 1 base at J, with 19 bases in the middle. The CDR3 is made up of 17 amino acids. Germline-derived CDR1 and CDR2 are SGHAT and FQNNGV. This chain's CDR3 is CASSYNPWANIQETQYF. In DNA, the CDR3 is TGTGCCAGCAGCTACAACCCATGGGCAAATATCCAAGAGACCCAGTACTTC.

The CDR3 spells CASSQDIAGRSGNTIYF. The CDR3 nucleotides read TGCGCCAGCAGCCAAGATATCGCCGGCCGCTCTGGAAACACCATATATTTT. The chain uses TRBV4-3 and TRBJ1-3; D remains ambiguous. Germline CDR1 is LGHNA and CDR2 is YSLEER. V lost 0 bases and J 0 bases, leaving 12 bases between the germline ends. The CDR3 length is 17 residues.

V is TRBV7-9 and J is TRBJ1-3; D is unresolved. V was pared by 8 bases and J by 2 bases, with 7 bases between. Germline CDR1 reads SEHNR; CDR2 reads FQNEAQ (reference sequence). CDR3 length equals 12 residues. The CDR3 loop reads CASRQAGNTIYF. The CDR3, as DNA: TGTGCCAGCCGCCAGGCTGGAAACACCATATATTTT.

This rearrangement joins TRBV6-5 to TRBJ2-1; D gene uncertain. The CDR3 has 13 residues. Trimming stripped 2 bases from V and 9 bases from J, with 11 bases between. Germline values: CDR1 MNHEY, CDR2 SVGAGI. The CDR3 spells CASSYVGDGEQFF. The CDR3 DNA reads as TGTGCCAGCAGTTACGTTGGGGATGGTGAGCAGTTCTTC.

The chain links TRBV5-1 to TRBJ1-1, with D possibly being TRBD1 (5 bases). V was clipped by 7 bases and J by 3 bases, with 16 bases between them. This CDR3 has 14 residues. CDR1 and CDR2 (germline): SGHRS, YFSETQ. The CDR3 loop is CASHRTTSDTEAFF. CDR3 nucleotide sequence: TGCGCCAGCCACAGGACAACCTCGGACACTGAAGCTTTCTTT.

The V and J genes are TRBV4-2 and TRBJ1-1; perhaps TRBD1 as D (5 bases). Trimming pared 2 bases from V and 7 bases from J, leaving 8 bases between. Germline CDR1 LGHNA, CDR2 YNFKEQ. The CDR3 covers 12 residues. Here the CDR3 DNA reads TGTGCCAGCAGCCAAACAGGCGTTGAAGCTTTCTTT. Its protein is CASSQTGVEAFF.

This clone was seen once. The chain employs TRBV7-9 and TRBJ2-3; TRBD2 might be the D (6 bases). Deletions cut 8 bases from V and 7 bases from J, with 19 bases between. CDR1 is SEHNR, CDR2 FQNEAQ, per germline (reference sequence). The CDR3 totals 14 residues. CDR3 coding DNA: TGTGCCAGCGGAGGGGAGCGGACCAGGTATACGCAGTATTTT. Amino acids: CASGGERTRYTQYF. The whole variable domain, remainder taken from reference TRBV7-9 and TRBJ2-3, is DTGVSQNPRHKITKRGQNVTFRCDPISEHNRLYWYRQTLGQGPEFLTYFQNEAQLEKSRLLSDRFSAERPKGSFSTLEIQRTEQGDSAMYLCASGGERTRYTQYFGPGTRLTVL.

This chain links TRBV20-1 with TRBJ2-5, with a possible D match to TRBD1 (5 bases). Germline V gene lookup returns CDR1 DFQATT and CDR2 SNEGSKA (reference sequence). CDR3 length: 14 amino acids. Trimming pared 3 bases from V and 5 bases from J, leaving 16 bases between. DNA of the CDR3: TGCAGTGCTAGTCCCGACAGCCTGGGGGAGACCCAGTACTTC. It is translated as CSASPDSLGETQYF.

V is TRBV29-1 and J is TRBJ1-1; D is perhaps TRBD1 (5 bases). V was pared by 4 bases and J by 5 bases, with 23 bases between. The CDR3 spans 16 residues. Germline CDR1 SQVTM, CDR2 ANQGSEA. The CDR3 DNA follows: TGCAGCGTTGCGAGGTCCCCTGGGGCGAGGGGAACTGAAGCTTTCTTT. Translation: CSVARSPGARGTEAFF. Filled out from reference TRBV29-1 and TRBJ1-1, the complete variable domain reads SAVISQKPSRDICQRGTSLTIQCQVDSQVTMMFWYRQQPGQSLTLIATANQGSEATYESGFVIDKFPISRPNLTFSTLTVSNMSPEDSSIYLCSVARSPGARGTEAFFGQGTRLTVV.

The chain is built from TRBV28 and TRBJ2-1; TRBD1 aligns across 7 bases. In germline, CDR1 is MDHEN, CDR2 SYDVKM. After removal of 7 bases from V and 4 bases from J, the junction contained 4 bases not matched to a gene. The CDR3 has 13 amino acids. The CDR3 DNA reads as TGTGCCAGCACCGAGGGGGCTTACAATGAGCAGTTCTTC. Translated, it gives CASTEGAYNEQFF.

V is TRBV5-1 and J is TRBJ2-2, with 8 bases matching TRBD2. The CDR3 is 16 residues long. The ends lost 0 bases at V and 4 bases at J; junction bases unmatched: 5. Germline values: CDR1 SGHRS, CDR2 YFSETQ. The CDR3 is CASSLAAGGSTGELFF. CDR3 bases: TGCGCCAGCAGCTTGGCGGCGGGAGGAAGCACCGGGGAGCTGTTTTTT. Full variable domain (outside the CDR3, taken from reference TRBV5-1 and TRBJ2-2): KAGVTQTPRYLIKTRGQQVTLSCSPISGHRSVSWYQQTPGQGLQFLFEYFSETQRNKGNFPGRFSGRQFSNSRSEMNVSTLELGDSALYLCASSLAAGGSTGELFFGEGSRLTVL.

J is TRBJ2-2 and V is TRBV19, with TRBD2 as a possible D gene (6 bases). This CDR3 has 15 residues. CDR1 and CDR2 from the germline V gene are LNHDA and SQIVND (reference sequence). Trimming removed 4 bases from V and 4 bases from J, with 13 bases in between. The CDR3, as DNA: TGTGCCAGTAGTAAATGGCAGGGAGGCACCGGGGAGCTGTTTTTT. Translated, it gives CASSKWQGGTGELFF. The variable domain in full, with the rest retrieved from reference TRBV19 and TRBJ2-2, is DGGITQSPKYLFRKEGQNVTLSCEQNLNHDAMYWYRQDPGQGLRLIYYSQIVNDFQKGDIAEGYSVSREKKESFPLTVTSAQKNPTAFYLCASSKWQGGTGELFFGEGSRLTVL.

V and J are TRBV4-2 and TRBJ2-6; the D gene is possibly TRBD1 (6 bases). The CDR3 is made up of 19 amino acids. Trimming took off 0 bases at V and 0 bases at J, with 15 bases between the two ends. Germline V lookup: CDR1 LGHNA, CDR2 YNFKEQ. CDR3 bases: TGTGCCAGCAGCCAAGATCACGACAGGTTCCTCTCTGGGGCCAACGTCCTGACTTTC. This translates into CASSQDHDRFLSGANVLTF.

The CDR3 loop reads CASSLWGQGNEKLFF. The CDR3 DNA reads TGTGCCAGCAGCTTATGGGGACAGGGGAATGAAAAACTGTTTTTT. This sequence joins TRBV11-2 and TRBJ1-4, with 10 bases aligning to TRBD1. The V gene end was trimmed by 2 bases and the J gene end by 5 bases; junction bases not matched to a gene: 2. Germline V gene sequence: CDR1 SGHAT, CDR2 FQNNGV. The CDR3 spans 15 residues. Variable domain in full (rest from reference TRBV11-2 and TRBJ1-4): EAGVAQSPRYKIIEKRQSVAFWCNPISGHATLYWYQQILGQGPKLLIQFQNNGVVDDSQLPKDRFSAERLKGVDSTLKIQPAKLEDSAVYLCASSLWGQGNEKLFFGSGTQLSVL.

The rearrangement uses TRBV4-2 and TRBJ2-3; 10 bases are a match to TRBD2. V shed 0 bases and J 6 bases; nucleotides not matched to a gene: 6. The CDR3 is 16 residues long. Germline V gene lookup returns CDR1 LGHNA and CDR2 YNFKEQ. Here the CDR3 reads CASSQDGPGLADTQYF. The CDR3 DNA is TGTGCCAGCAGCCAAGATGGACCGGGACTAGCGGATACGCAGTATTTT.

Regarding this clone: A much larger clone lies a single base off, so this may be a read error. This chain joins TRBV5-1 and TRBJ2-2, with TRBD2 as a possible D gene (6 bases). Germline values: CDR1 SGHRS, CDR2 YFSETQ. The germline V and J ends were trimmed by 1 base and 5 bases, with 15 bases remaining between them. The CDR3 has 16 amino acids. The CDR3 nucleotides read TGCGCCAGCAGCTTGAGTTTTAGCGGCGCGACCGGGGAGCTGTTTTTT. Translating it yields CASSLSFSGATGELFF.

This clone was seen a single time. This specimen includes other DNA sequences encoding the same CDR3. This chain connects TRBV19 to TRBJ2-3; no definite D call. Trimming cost V 3 bases and J 5 bases, with 3 bases left between them. Germline values: CDR1 LNHDA, CDR2 SQIVND (reference sequence). The CDR3 loop spans 11 amino acids. Here the CDR3 reads CASSIGDTQYF. CDR3 nucleotides: TGTGCCAGTAGTATCGGAGATACGCAGTATTTT.

The gene calls are TRBV11-2 and TRBJ1-6, with D uncertain. Trimming pared 0 bases from V and 9 bases from J, leaving 6 bases between. This CDR3 contains 13 residues. CDR1 is SGHAT and CDR2 is FQNNGV in the germline V gene. In DNA, the CDR3 is TGTGCCAGCAGCTTAGAGATTAGTTCACCCCTCCACTTT. Amino acid sequence: CASSLEISSPLHF.

CDR3 bases: TGTGCCAGCAGCTTATCACCGGGACAGGGTCATCAGCCCCAGCATTTT. This encodes CASSLSPGQGHQPQHF. The chain employs TRBV6-2 or TRBV6-3 and TRBJ1-5, with 9 nucleotides matching TRBD1. V trimming: 6 bases; J trimming: 5 bases; junction bases outside the gene matches: 11. Germline CDR1 and CDR2: MNHEY and SVGEGT. This CDR3 is 16 amino acids long.

The chain employs TRBV4-2 and TRBJ1-1; 7 nucleotides line up with TRBD1. Germline V gene lookup returns CDR1 LGHNA and CDR2 YNFKEQ. V dropped 1 base and J dropped 2; count of bases not matched to a gene: 16. The CDR3 is 19 amino acids. The CDR3 here is CASSQGPQTSGGDNTEAFF. In DNA, the CDR3 is TGTGCCAGCAGCCAAGGTCCCCAGACTTCAGGGGGTGATAACACTGAAGCTTTCTTT.

The rearrangement links TRBV4-3 to TRBJ2-7, with 8 bases that match TRBD1. Per germline, CDR1 LGHNA and CDR2 YSLEER. This CDR3 has 16 residues. V gave up 0 bases and J gave up 1 base; unmatched junction bases: 5. CDR3 sequence: CASSQDPWDRSYEQYF. CDR3 DNA: TGCGCCAGCAGCCAAGATCCGTGGGACAGGTCCTACGAGCAGTACTTC.

The rearrangement joins TRBV19 to TRBJ1-2; 7 bases are a match to TRBD1. CDR1 and CDR2 from the germline V gene are LNHDA and SQIVND (reference sequence). J lost 8 bases, V lost 4 bases, and 10 bases had no gene match. This CDR3 spans 14 amino acids. CDR3 DNA sequence: TGTGCCAGTAGTACGACACCGGGACAGTCGGGCTACACCTTC. Translation: CASSTTPGQSGYTF.